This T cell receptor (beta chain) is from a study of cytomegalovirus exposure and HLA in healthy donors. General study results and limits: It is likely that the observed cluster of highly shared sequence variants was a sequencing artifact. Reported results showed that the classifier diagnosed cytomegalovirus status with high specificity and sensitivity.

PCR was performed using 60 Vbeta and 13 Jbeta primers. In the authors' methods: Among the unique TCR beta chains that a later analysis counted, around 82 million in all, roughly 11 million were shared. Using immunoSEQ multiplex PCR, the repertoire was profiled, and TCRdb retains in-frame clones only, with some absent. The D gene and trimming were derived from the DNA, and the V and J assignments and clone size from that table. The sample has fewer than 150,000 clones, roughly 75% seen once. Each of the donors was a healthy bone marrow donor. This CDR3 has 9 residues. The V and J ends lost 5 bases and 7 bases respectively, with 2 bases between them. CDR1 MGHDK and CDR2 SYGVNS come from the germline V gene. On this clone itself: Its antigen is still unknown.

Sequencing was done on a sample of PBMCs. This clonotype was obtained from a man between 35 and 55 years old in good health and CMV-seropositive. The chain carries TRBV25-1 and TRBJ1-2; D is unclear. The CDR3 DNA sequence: TGTGCCAGCAGTCGTGGCTACACCTTC. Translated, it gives CASSRGYTF.